The 29 T cell receptor beta chains below were found in one sample sequenced in a study of T cells in Graves' hyperthyroidism and ophthalmopathy. There were TCR beta CDR3 regions amplified from RNA transcripts. First-round RT-PCR of the TCR CDR3 relied on the HTBI primer set. Via MiXCR, TCRdb re-called the multiplex PCR reads, giving one row per CDR3 protein. Of a few hundred thousand distinct CDR3 sequences detected, roughly 15% appear once; the ten largest clones hold 5.3%. Sequencing was carried out using blood. The origin of the receptors is a woman younger than 35 with Graves' hyperthyroidism.

This clonotype was counted many times. The chain employs TRBV29-1 and TRBJ2-7; TRBD1 matches 7 bases. After removal of 7 bases from V and 9 bases from J, the junction contained 9 bases not matched to a gene. Germline CDR1 and CDR2: SQVTM and ANQGSEA. The CDR3 has 11 residues. The CDR3 DNA reads as TGCAGCGCAGGGCAGGGGGTTTGGCAGTACTTC. Its translation is CSAGQGVWQYF.

This clonotype was found many times. The chain recombines TRBV20-1 with TRBJ2-5, with D unclear. The CDR3 contains 13 residues. The germline CDR1 and CDR2 sequences are DFQATT and SNEGSKA (reference sequence). Deletions cut 5 bases from V and 5 bases from J, with 15 bases between. CDR3 protein: CSALSRVGETQYF. In DNA form, the CDR3 reads TGCAGTGCTTTGAGCCGGGTAGGGGAGACCCAGTACTTC.

This clonotype was counted at least ten times. V is TRBV20-1 and J is TRBJ2-7; TRBD1 aligns across 8 bases. Per germline, CDR1 DFQATT and CDR2 SNEGSKA (reference sequence). CDR3 length: 14 amino acids. J gave up 6 bases and V 3 bases, and 10 bases lay outside the gene matches. The CDR3 sequence: CSARGTGGSGEQYF. Here the CDR3 DNA reads TGCAGTGCTAGGGGGACAGGAGGATCCGGCGAGCAGTACTTC.

This clonotype has ten or more counts. CDR3 coding DNA: TGTGCCTGGGATGAAATAAGGATGAACACTGAAGCTTTCTTT. This translates into CAWDEIRMNTEAFF. The chain couples TRBV30 to TRBJ1-1; D remains ambiguous. Germline values: CDR1 GTSNPN, CDR2 SVGIG (reference sequence). The CDR3 runs 14 residues. Deletions cut 5 bases from V and 0 bases from J, with 13 bases between.

The table lists this clonotype with many counts. J is TRBJ1-1 and V is TRBV10-2, with 9 bases matching TRBD1. Germline-derived CDR1 and CDR2 are WSHSY and SAAADI. Losses at the gene ends were 7 bases for V and 3 bases for J; bases not matched to a gene: 3. The CDR3 consists of 13 residues. CDR3 bases: TGCGCCAGCAAAGGGACAGGGTACACTGAAGCTTTCTTT. This sequence encodes CASKGTGYTEAFF.

This clonotype was seen repeatedly, ten times or more. The J gene is TRBJ1-5, the V gene TRBV11-2, with TRBD1 matching over 7 bases. This CDR3 is built from 15 residues. V trimming: 5 bases; J trimming: 0 bases; junction bases outside the gene matches: 4. Germline assignment: CDR1 SGHAT and CDR2 FQNNGV. The CDR3 nucleotides read TGTGCCAGCAGCCGGGACAGATATAGCAATCAGCCCCAGCATTTT. It specifies CASSRDRYSNQPQHF.

This clonotype was seen many times. The V and J genes are TRBV28 and TRBJ2-1; tentatively, D is TRBD2 (5 bases). Trimming took off 4 bases at V and 6 bases at J, with 13 bases between the two ends. The CDR3 is 14 residues long. Germline V gives CDR1 MDHEN, CDR2 SYDVKM. The CDR3 DNA sequence: TGTGCCAGCAGTTCGGACTTGAACTCCAATGAGCAGTTCTTC. It is translated as CASSSDLNSNEQFF.

In this sample, this clonotype turned up a few times. This chain joins TRBV6-1 and TRBJ1-2; weak D call: TRBD1 (6 bases). The V end lost 2 bases, the J end lost 1 base, and 17 bases lay between the germline ends. The CDR3 spans 17 residues. The germline gives CDR1 MNHNS, CDR2 SASEGT. The CDR3 DNA is TGTGCCAGCAGTGAAAGGTGGCAGGGGCGAGATAACTATGGCTACACCTTC. It specifies CASSERWQGRDNYGYTF.

This clonotype was observed at least ten times. The chain joins TRBV6-1 to TRBJ1-1; D call uncertain. The CDR3 spans 15 residues. Trimming cost V 1 base and J 4 bases, with 13 bases left between them. The V gene's germline CDR1 is MNHNS and CDR2 SASEGT. CDR3 protein: CASSEGVAPTTEAFF. CDR3 nucleotide sequence: TGTGCCAGCAGTGAAGGGGTGGCCCCGACCACTGAAGCTTTCTTT.

V usage is TRBV9 and J usage is TRBJ2-5; 9 bases align to TRBD2. Germline CDR1 is SGDLS and CDR2 is YYNGEE. The CDR3 has 15 residues. J lost 5 bases, V lost 2 bases, and 7 bases had no gene match. This CDR3 is CASSVSGRPEETQYF. CDR3 in DNA: TGTGCCAGCAGCGTCAGCGGGAGGCCGGAGGAGACCCAGTACTTC.

The table lists this clonotype with many counts. This chain links TRBV28 with TRBJ2-2, with D uncertain. The CDR3 extends over 14 amino acids. The germline V and J ends were trimmed by 7 bases and 2 bases, with 11 bases remaining between them. CDR1 and CDR2 from the germline V gene are MDHEN and SYDVKM. The CDR3 loop reads CASTRGANTGELFF. The DNA for the CDR3 is TGTGCCAGCACCCGCGGCGCCAACACCGGGGAGCTGTTTTTT.

This chain connects TRBV5-1 to TRBJ1-2; no firm D call. V gave up 4 bases and J gave up 4 bases, with 20 bases separating them. CDR3 length: 16 amino acids. CDR1 and CDR2 from the germline V gene are SGHRS and YFSETQ. The CDR3 loop reads CASSPSTFKSSYGYTF. CDR3 DNA sequence: TGCGCCAGCAGCCCGTCAACCTTTAAATCGTCCTATGGCTACACCTTC.

The V and J genes are TRBV9 and TRBJ2-5; D may be TRBD1 (6 bases). Looked up from germline, CDR1 is SGDLS and CDR2 is YYNGEE. The CDR3 runs to 15 residues. V lost 0 bases and J 2 bases, leaving 11 bases between the germline ends. In nucleotides, the CDR3 is TGTGCCAGCAGCGTAGGGACAGAAGAGCAAGAGACCCAGTACTTC. It specifies CASSVGTEEQETQYF.

This clonotype was seen ten or more times. CDR3 sequence (DNA): TGTGCCAGCAGTTTGGGGCGGGGAGCGCAAGAGACCCAGTACTTC. Translating it yields CASSLGRGAQETQYF. The V call is TRBV12-3 or TRBV12-4, the J call TRBJ2-5; TRBD2 is a possible D gene (6 bases). V dropped 3 bases and J dropped 2 bases, with 13 bases sitting between them. This CDR3 is 15 amino acids long.

This clonotype was observed a single time. The chain has TRBV12-3 or TRBV12-4 and TRBJ2-1, with 9 bases lining up with TRBD2. V trimming: 6 bases; J trimming: 10 bases; junction bases outside the gene matches: 13. This CDR3 spans 15 amino acids. The CDR3 DNA follows: TGTGCCAGCAGCTTGATGGGTAGCGGGAGAGGAGAGCAGTTCTTC. Its protein is CASSLMGSGRGEQFF.

This clonotype was detected many times. The chain has TRBV5-1 and TRBJ2-1; 8 nucleotides agree with TRBD2. Germline CDR1 SGHRS, CDR2 YFSETQ. V lost 1 base to trimming and J lost 7 bases; unmatched junction nucleotides: 7. This CDR3 is 15 amino acids long. The CDR3 here is CASSLWREVRNEQFF. The CDR3 nucleotides are TGCGCCAGCAGCTTGTGGCGGGAGGTTAGAAATGAGCAGTTCTTC.

V gene TRBV30 combines with J gene TRBJ2-1, with TRBD2 matching 8 bases. The CDR3 runs 20 residues. Germline CDR1 is GTSNPN and CDR2 is SVGIG (reference sequence). With 0 bases clipped from V and 4 bases from J, the junction kept 20 bases outside the gene matches. The CDR3 reads CAWSVHRRGTSPLRYNEQFF. In nucleotides, the CDR3 is TGTGCCTGGAGTGTACATAGGAGGGGGACTAGTCCCCTTAGGTACAATGAGCAGTTCTTC. Looking up the rest from reference TRBV30 and TRBJ2-1 gives the full variable domain: SQTIHQWPATLVQPVGSPLSLECTVEGTSNPNLYWYRQAAGRGLQLLFYSVGIGQISSEVPQNLSASRPQDRQFILSSKKLLLSDSGFYLCAWSVHRRGTSPLRYNEQFFGPGTRLTVL.

The chain employs TRBV6-5 and TRBJ1-1; D remains ambiguous. Germline V gene lookup returns CDR1 MNHEY and CDR2 SVGAGI. V shed 2 bases and J shed 7 bases, with 23 bases lying between them. The CDR3 consists of 17 residues. The CDR3 loop is CASSYNGSWASKFEAFF. The CDR3 nucleotides read TGTGCCAGCAGTTACAATGGAAGCTGGGCAAGCAAATTTGAAGCTTTCTTT.

This clonotype was counted ten times or more. The V call is TRBV20-1, the J call TRBJ2-2; 8 bases agree with TRBD2. This CDR3 has 15 residues. Trimming removed 5 bases from V and 4 bases from J; junction bases left unmatched: 9. Germline V CDR1 and CDR2: DFQATT, SNEGSKA (reference sequence). CDR3 amino acids: CSAQGRLAPTGELFF. In nucleotides, the CDR3 is TGCAGTGCTCAAGGACGACTAGCGCCCACCGGGGAGCTGTTTTTT.

V is TRBV20-1 and J is TRBJ1-3; D may be TRBD1 (5 bases). V was clipped by 6 bases and J by 0 bases, with 12 bases between them. The CDR3 contains 14 residues. CDR1 is DFQATT, CDR2 SNEGSKA, per germline (reference sequence). The CDR3 region has the DNA TGCAGTGCCCCCGTACAGGTCTCTGGAAACACCATATATTTT. Translating gives CSAPVQVSGNTIYF.

This clonotype was seen ten or more times. The chain joins TRBV7-8 to TRBJ1-1; 7 bases align to TRBD1. The germline V gene has CDR1 SGHVS and CDR2 FQNEAQ. Unmatched junction bases numbered 7, after V lost 5 bases and J lost 7 bases. The CDR3 extends over 13 amino acids. The CDR3 DNA is TGTGCCAGCAGCAACAGACAGGGTGGTGAAGCTTTCTTT. Its translation: CASSNRQGGEAFF. Combining the CDR3 with reference TRBV7-8 and TRBJ1-1 gives the whole variable domain GAGVSQSPRYKVAKRGQDVALRCDPISGHVSLFWYQQALGQGPEFLTYFQNEAQLDKSGLPSDRFFAERPEGSVSTLKIQRTQQEDSAVYLCASSNRQGGEAFFGQGTRLTVV.

This clonotype was seen ten or more times. The chain has TRBV4-3 and TRBJ2-7, with D unclear. V lost 0 bases and J lost 0, with 12 bases in between. The CDR3 extends over 16 amino acids. CDR1 is LGHNA, CDR2 YSLEER, per germline. The CDR3: CASSQDLAVSSYEQYF. CDR3 nucleotide sequence: TGCGCCAGCAGCCAAGATTTGGCGGTAAGCTCCTACGAGCAGTACTTC.

Many counts were recorded for this clonotype. J is TRBJ1-5 and V is TRBV28; the match to TRBD1 covers 8 bases. Germline assignment: CDR1 MDHEN and CDR2 SYDVKM. The CDR3 consists of 14 residues. The CDR3 here is CATSRGLGNQPQHF. The CDR3 DNA is TGTGCAACCAGCAGGGGGCTCGGCAATCAGCCCCAGCATTTT. The full variable domain, with the rest looked up from reference TRBV28 and TRBJ1-5, is DVKVTQSSRYLVKRTGEKVFLECVQDMDHENMFWYRQDPGLGLRLIYFSYDVKMKEKGDIPEGYSVSREKKERFSLILESASTNQTSMYLCATSRGLGNQPQHFGDGTRLSIL.

This clonotype has at least ten counts. The J gene is TRBJ2-1, the V gene TRBV12-3 or TRBV12-4, with 9 positions matching TRBD2. The CDR3 length is 16 residues. After removal of 3 bases from V and 4 bases from J, the junction contained 7 bases not matched to a gene. For the CDR3, the DNA is TGTGCCAGCAGTTTGCAGGCCGCGGGGGGGTACAATGAGCAGTTCTTC. This translates into CASSLQAAGGYNEQFF.

This clonotype occurred many times. The rearrangement uses TRBV7-2 and TRBJ2-1; 11 positions agree with TRBD2. The germline V gene encodes CDR1 SGHTA and CDR2 FQGNSA. With V trimmed by 1 base and J by 5 bases, 4 bases remained unmatched. The CDR3 loop spans 16 amino acids. CDR3 nucleotide sequence: TGTGCCAGCAGCTTAGAACTAGCGGGAGCGAACAATGAGCAGTTCTTC. Residues: CASSLELAGANNEQFF.

This clonotype was recorded a few times. This rearrangement joins TRBV10-2 to TRBJ2-7; 13 nucleotides line up with TRBD2. J was trimmed by 5 bases and V by 9 bases; bases with no gene match: 7. Germline V gives CDR1 WSHSY, CDR2 SAAADI. The CDR3 is made up of 14 amino acids. The CDR3 sequence: CASGDGTSGDEQYF. CDR3 coding DNA: TGCGCCAGTGGGGATGGGACTAGCGGGGACGAGCAGTACTTC.

This clonotype was seen ten or more times. The rearrangement links TRBV6-2 or TRBV6-3 to TRBJ2-3; 12 bases line up with TRBD2. The germline V gene has CDR1 MNHEY and CDR2 SVGEGT. V lost 6 bases and J lost 0; bases outside the gene matches: 13. The CDR3 has 19 amino acids. The CDR3 loop is CASRAAGTSGLSSTDTQYF. Here the CDR3 DNA reads TGTGCCAGCAGGGCCGCCGGGACTAGCGGGTTATCTAGCACAGATACGCAGTATTTT.

This clonotype was seen repeatedly, ten times or more. This may be a read error: a much more frequent sequence differs by one nucleotide. Written as DNA, the CDR3 is TGTGCCGGCAGTGCTAGAGGTAGGTTGGTCTCCTCGGATCAGCCCCAGCATTTT. The encoded protein is CAGSARGRLVSSDQPQHF. V usage is TRBV28 and J usage is TRBJ1-5; D is uncertain. CDR3 size: 18 residues. Germline-derived CDR1 and CDR2 are MDHEN and SYDVKM.

This clonotype showed up many times. J is TRBJ2-7 and V is TRBV30; possible D gene TRBD1, 6 bases. This CDR3 contains 14 residues. Germline loops: CDR1 GTSNPN, CDR2 SVGIG (reference sequence). Trimming pared 2 bases from V and 2 bases from J, leaving 13 bases between. As DNA, the CDR3 is TGTGCCTGGAGTACCGGGCAGGGGCCCTACGAGCAGTACTTC. Its protein is CAWSTGQGPYEQYF.